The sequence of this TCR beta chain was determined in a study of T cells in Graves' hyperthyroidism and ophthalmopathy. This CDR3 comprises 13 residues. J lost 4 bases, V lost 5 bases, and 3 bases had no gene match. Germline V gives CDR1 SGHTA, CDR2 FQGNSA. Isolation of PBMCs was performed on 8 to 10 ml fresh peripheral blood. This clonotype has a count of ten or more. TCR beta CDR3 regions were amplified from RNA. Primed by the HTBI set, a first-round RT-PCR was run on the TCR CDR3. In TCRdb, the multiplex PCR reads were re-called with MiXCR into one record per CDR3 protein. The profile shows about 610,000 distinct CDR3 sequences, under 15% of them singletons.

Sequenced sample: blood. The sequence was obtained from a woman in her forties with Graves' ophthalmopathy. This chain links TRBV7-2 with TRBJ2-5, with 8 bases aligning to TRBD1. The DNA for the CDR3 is TGTGCCAGCAGCATGACAGGGGTAGAGACCCAGTACTTC. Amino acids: CASSMTGVETQYF.